This T cell receptor beta chain was captured by sequencing in a study of T cell responses to AZD1222 COVID-19 vaccine. Study observations and caveats: Females made up more of the donors, who were largely white British, and clonal diversity may have come out too low.

The repertoire was sequenced with immunoSEQ multiplex PCR; TCRdb's copy has only in-frame clones and lacks some. The sample lists 120,000 to 150,000 clones, 90% to 95% occurring once. Germline V CDR1 and CDR2: MGHRA, YSYEKL. The CDR3 has 14 residues. Between the trimmed V and J ends, which lost 6 bases and 7 bases, there was a span of 15 bases. The count of this clone is one. Its antigen is unidentified. V usage is TRBV4-1 and J usage is TRBJ2-2, with D possibly TRBD1 on 6 matching bases. Sequencing used peripheral blood, obtained 28 days after the second AZD1222 dose. This TCR derives from an adult who received the AZD1222 COVID-19 vaccine. The CDR3 region has the DNA TGCGCCAGCAGTCTCCTCTCAGGGGTCGGGGAGCTGTTTTTT. As protein: CASSLLSGVGELFF.